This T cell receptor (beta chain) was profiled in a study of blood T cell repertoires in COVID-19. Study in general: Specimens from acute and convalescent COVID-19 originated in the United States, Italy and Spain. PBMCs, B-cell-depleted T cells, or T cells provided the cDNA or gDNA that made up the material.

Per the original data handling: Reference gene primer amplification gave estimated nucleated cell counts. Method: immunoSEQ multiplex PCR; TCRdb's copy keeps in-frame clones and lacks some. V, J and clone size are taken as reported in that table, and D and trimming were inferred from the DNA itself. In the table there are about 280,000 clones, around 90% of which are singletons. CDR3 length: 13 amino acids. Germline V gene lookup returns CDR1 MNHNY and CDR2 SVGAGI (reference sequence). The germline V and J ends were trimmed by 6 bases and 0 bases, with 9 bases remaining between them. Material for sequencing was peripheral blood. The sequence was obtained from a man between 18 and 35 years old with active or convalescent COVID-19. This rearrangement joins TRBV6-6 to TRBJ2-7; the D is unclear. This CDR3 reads CASSLPPSYEQYF. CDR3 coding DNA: TGTGCCAGCAGCCTACCCCCCTCCTACGAGCAGTACTTC.